This T cell receptor beta chain was sequenced for a study of blood T cell repertoires in COVID-19. Across the whole study: PBMCs, B-cell-depleted T cells, or T cells provided the cDNA or gDNA that made up the material.

V shed 4 bases and J shed 4 bases, with 14 bases lying between them. Germline V gene data show CDR1 as LNHDA and CDR2 as SQIVND (reference sequence). The CDR3 has 15 residues. Under the authors' procedure: Counts of nucleated cells, estimated from reference gene primer amplification, were obtained. Only in-frame clones appear in the TCRdb table, and some are missing; sequencing was by immunoSEQ multiplex PCR. Clonal size and the V and J genes are those of that table, whereas D and trimming came from the DNA. The data show some 50,000 clones, with approximately 95% seen just once and 1% held by the top ten.

The sequenced material came from peripheral blood. The chain links TRBV19 to TRBJ1-5; the D gene is possibly TRBD1 (6 bases). The sequence derives from a man aged 55 to 70 with COVID-19, enrolled during active disease. CDR3 region: CASSTDRAENQPQHF. The CDR3 DNA reads as TGTGCCAGTAGTACGGACAGAGCCGAGAATCAGCCCCAGCATTTT.